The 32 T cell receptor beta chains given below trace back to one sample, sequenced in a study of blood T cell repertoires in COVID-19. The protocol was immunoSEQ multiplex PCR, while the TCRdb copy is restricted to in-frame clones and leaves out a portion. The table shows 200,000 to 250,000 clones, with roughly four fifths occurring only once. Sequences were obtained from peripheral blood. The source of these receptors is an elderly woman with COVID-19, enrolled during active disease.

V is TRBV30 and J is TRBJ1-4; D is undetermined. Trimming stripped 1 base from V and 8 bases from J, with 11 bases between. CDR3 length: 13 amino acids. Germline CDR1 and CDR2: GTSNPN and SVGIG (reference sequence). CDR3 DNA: TGTGCCTGGAGTGGTGGCGGAAGAGAAAAACTGTTTTTT. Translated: CAWSGGGREKLFF.

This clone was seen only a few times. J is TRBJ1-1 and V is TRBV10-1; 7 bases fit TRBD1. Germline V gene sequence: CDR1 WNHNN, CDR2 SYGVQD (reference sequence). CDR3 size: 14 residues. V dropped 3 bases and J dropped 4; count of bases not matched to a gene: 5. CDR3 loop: CASSDRPGGTEAFF. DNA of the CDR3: TGCGCCAGCAGTGACCGGCCAGGGGGCACTGAAGCTTTCTTT.

The CDR3 region is CAWTKSDLDTGELFF. CDR3 nucleotide sequence: TGTGCCTGGACGAAGTCAGACCTAGACACCGGGGAGCTGTTTTTT. The rearrangement links TRBV30 to TRBJ2-2; D uncertain. V lost 4 bases, J lost 3 bases, and 15 bases lay in between. This CDR3 is 15 amino acids long. The germline V gene encodes CDR1 GTSNPN and CDR2 SVGIG (reference sequence).

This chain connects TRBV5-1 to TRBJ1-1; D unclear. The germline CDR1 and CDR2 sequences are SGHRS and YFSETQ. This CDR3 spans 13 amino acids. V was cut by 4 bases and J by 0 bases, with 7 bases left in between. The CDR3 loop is CASSVRVNTEAFF. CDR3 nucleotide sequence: TGCGCCAGCAGCGTCCGGGTGAACACTGAAGCTTTCTTT.

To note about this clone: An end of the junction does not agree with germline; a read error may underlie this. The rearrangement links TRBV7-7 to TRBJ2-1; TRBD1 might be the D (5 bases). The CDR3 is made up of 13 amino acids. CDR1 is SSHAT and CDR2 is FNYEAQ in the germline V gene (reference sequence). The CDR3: CASSLDPTGEQFF. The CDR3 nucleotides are TGTGCTAGCAGCTTGGACCCTACAGGAGAGCAGTTCTTC.

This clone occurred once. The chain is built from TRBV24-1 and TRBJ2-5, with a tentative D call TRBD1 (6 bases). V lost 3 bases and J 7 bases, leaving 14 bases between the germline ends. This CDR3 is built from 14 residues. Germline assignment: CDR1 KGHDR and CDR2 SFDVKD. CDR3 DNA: TGTGCCACCAGTGATGGGGGCGGCCCGGGGACCCAGTACTTC. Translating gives CATSDGGGPGTQYF.

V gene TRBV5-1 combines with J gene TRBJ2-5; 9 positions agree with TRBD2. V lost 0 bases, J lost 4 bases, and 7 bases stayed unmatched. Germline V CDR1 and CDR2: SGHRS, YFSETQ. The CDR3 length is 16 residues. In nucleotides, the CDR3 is TGCGCCAGCAGCTTGGCCGGCGGGGGGGCCACAGAGACCCAGTACTTC. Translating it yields CASSLAGGGATETQYF.

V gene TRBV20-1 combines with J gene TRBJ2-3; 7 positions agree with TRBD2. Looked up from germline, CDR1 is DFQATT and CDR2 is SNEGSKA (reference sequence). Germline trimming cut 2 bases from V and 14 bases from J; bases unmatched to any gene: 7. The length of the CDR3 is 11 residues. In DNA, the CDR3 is TGCAGTGCTAGAAGGTTCGGGGGGACGTATTTT. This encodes CSARRFGGTYF.

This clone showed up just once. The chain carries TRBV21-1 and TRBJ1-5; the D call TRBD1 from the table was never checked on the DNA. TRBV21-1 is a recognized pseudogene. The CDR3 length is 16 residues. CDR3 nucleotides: TGTGCCAGCAGCAAAGCCGACAGGGACGGCAATCAGCCCCAGCATTTT. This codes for CASSKADRDGNQPQHF.

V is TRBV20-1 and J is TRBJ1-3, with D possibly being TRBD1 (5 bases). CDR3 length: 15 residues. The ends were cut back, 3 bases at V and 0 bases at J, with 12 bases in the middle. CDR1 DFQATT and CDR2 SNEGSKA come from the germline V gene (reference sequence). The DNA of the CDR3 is TGCAGTGCTAGTATGGGTCAGGGCTCTGGAAACACCATATATTTT. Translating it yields CSASMGQGSGNTIYF.

The CDR3 DNA follows: TGTGCCAGCAGCTCCCAGGCGAACACTGAAGCTTTCTTT. This gives the protein CASSSQANTEAFF. This chain links TRBV11-1 with TRBJ1-1, with D uncertain. Trimming removed 4 bases from V and 1 base from J, with 7 bases in between. The length of the CDR3 is 13 residues. Germline V lookup: CDR1 SGHAT, CDR2 FQDESV (reference sequence).

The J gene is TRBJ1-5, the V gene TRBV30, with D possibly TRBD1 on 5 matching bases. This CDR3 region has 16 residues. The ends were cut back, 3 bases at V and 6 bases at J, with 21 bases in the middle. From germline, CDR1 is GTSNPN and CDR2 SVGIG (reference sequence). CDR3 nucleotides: TGTGCCTGGAGCCTCGGAGGAGCTGGCGGGGCTCAGCCCCAGCATTTT. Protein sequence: CAWSLGGAGGAQPQHF.

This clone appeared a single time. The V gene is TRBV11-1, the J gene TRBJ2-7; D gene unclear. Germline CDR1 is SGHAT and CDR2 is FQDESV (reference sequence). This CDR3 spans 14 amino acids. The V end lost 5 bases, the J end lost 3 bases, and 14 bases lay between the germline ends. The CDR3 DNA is TGTGCCAGCAGCCTTGACAACTCCCTCTACGAGCAGTACTTC. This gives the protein CASSLDNSLYEQYF.

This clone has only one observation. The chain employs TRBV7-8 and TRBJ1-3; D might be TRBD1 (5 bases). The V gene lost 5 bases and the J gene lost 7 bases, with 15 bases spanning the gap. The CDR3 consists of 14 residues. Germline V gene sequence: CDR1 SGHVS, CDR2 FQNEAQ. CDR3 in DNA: TGTGCCAGCAGCCCCCACAAAAAGGGGAACACCATATATTTT. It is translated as CASSPHKKGNTIYF.

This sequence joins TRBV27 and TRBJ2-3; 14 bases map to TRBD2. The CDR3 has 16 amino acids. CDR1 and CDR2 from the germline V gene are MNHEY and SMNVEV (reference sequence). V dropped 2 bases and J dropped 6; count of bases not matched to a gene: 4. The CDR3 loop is CASSLGLAGGGDTQYF. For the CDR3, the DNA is TGTGCCAGCAGTTTAGGACTAGCGGGAGGCGGGGATACGCAGTATTTT.

CDR3 nucleotide sequence: TGTGCCAGCAGTGAGGCAGGGGGCAGGACTGAAGCTTTCTTT. It encodes CASSEAGGRTEAFF. The rearrangement joins TRBV2 to TRBJ1-1, with 8 bases matching TRBD1. The germline CDR1 and CDR2 sequences are SNHLY and FYNNEI. The CDR3 consists of 14 residues. Trimming at V came to 3 bases and at J to 5 bases, leaving 5 bases not matched to a gene.

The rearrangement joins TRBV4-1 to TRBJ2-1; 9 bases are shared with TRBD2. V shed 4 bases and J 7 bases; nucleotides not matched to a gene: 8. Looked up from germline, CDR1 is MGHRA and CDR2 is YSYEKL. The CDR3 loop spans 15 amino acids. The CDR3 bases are TGCGCCAGCAGCCCGTTGGGCGGGGGGGCGAATGAGCAGTTCTTC. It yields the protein CASSPLGGGANEQFF.

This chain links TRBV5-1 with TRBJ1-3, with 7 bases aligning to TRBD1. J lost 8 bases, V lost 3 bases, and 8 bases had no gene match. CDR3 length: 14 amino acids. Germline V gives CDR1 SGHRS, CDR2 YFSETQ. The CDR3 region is CASSSGTVGYTIYF. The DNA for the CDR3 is TGCGCCAGCAGCTCCGGGACAGTCGGTTACACCATATATTTT.

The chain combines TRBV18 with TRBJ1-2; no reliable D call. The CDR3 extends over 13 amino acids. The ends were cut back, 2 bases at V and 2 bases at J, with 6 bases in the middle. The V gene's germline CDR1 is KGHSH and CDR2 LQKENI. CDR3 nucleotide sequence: TGTGCCAGCTCACCAAACACAAACTATGGCTACACCTTC. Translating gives CASSPNTNYGYTF. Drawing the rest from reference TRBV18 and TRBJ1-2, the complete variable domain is NAGVMQNPRHLVRRRGQEARLRCSPMKGHSHVYWYRQLPEEGLKFMVYLQKENIIDESGMPKERFSAEFPKEGPSILRIQQVVRGDSAAYFCASSPNTNYGYTFGSGTRLTVV.

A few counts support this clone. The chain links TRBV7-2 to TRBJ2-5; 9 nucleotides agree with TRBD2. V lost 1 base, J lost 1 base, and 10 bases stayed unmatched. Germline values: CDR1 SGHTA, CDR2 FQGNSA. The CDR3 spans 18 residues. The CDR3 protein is CASSLETRTAGGQETQYF. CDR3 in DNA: TGTGCCAGCAGCTTAGAGACGAGGACAGCGGGGGGCCAAGAGACCCAGTACTTC.

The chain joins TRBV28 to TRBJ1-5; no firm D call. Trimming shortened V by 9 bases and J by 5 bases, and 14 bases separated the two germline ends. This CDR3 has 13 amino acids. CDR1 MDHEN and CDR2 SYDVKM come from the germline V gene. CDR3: CASRGYGYQPQHF. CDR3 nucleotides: TGTGCCAGTAGAGGATATGGCTATCAGCCCCAGCATTTT.

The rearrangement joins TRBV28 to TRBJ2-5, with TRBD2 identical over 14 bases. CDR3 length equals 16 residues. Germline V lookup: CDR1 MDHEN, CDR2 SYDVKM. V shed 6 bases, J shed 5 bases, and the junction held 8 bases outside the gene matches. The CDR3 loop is CASRTGLAGVRETQYF. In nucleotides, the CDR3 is TGTGCCAGCAGAACGGGACTAGCGGGAGTGAGGGAGACCCAGTACTTC. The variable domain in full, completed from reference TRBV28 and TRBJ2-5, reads DVKVTQSSRYLVKRTGEKVFLECVQDMDHENMFWYRQDPGLGLRLIYFSYDVKMKEKGDIPEGYSVSREKKERFSLILESASTNQTSMYLCASRTGLAGVRETQYFGPGTRLLVL.

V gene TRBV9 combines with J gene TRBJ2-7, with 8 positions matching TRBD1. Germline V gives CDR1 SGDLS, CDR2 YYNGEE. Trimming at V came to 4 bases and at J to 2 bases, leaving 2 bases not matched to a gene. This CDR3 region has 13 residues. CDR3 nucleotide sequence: TGTGCCAGCAGCAGACAGGGGCCCTACGAGCAGTACTTC. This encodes CASSRQGPYEQYF.

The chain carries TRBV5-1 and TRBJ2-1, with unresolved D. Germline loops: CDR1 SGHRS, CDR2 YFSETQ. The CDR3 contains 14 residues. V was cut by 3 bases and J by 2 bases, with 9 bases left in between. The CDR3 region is CASSSGEAYNEQFF. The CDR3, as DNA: TGCGCCAGCAGCTCCGGAGAGGCCTACAATGAGCAGTTCTTC.

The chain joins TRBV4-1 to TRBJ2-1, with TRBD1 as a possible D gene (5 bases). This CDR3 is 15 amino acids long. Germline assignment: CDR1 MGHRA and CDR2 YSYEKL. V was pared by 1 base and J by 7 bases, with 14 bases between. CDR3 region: CASSQAQVLKNEQFF. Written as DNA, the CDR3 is TGCGCCAGCAGCCAAGCACAGGTATTAAAGAATGAGCAGTTCTTC.

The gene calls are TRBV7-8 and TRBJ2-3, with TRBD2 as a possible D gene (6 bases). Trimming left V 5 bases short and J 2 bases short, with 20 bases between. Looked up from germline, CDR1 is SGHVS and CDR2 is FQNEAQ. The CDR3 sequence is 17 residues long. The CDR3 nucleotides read TGTGCCAGCAGCCCGAGCGGATGGCGGGGACTCACAGATACGCAGTATTTT. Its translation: CASSPSGWRGLTDTQYF.

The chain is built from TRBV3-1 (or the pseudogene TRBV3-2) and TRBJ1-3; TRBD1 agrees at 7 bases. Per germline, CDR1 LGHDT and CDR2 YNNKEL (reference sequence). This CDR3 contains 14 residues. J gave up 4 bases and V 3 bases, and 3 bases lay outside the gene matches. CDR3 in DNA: TGTGCCAGCAGCCAGGGGGGACAGGGAAACACCATATATTTT. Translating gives CASSQGGQGNTIYF.

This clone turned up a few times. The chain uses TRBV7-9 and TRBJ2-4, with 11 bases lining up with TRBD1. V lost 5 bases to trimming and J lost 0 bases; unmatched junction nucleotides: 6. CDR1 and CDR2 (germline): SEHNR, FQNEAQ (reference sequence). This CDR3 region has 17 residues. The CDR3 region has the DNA TGTGCCAGCAGCCGATGGGACAGGGGGATAGCCAAAAACATTCAGTACTTC. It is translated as CASSRWDRGIAKNIQYF. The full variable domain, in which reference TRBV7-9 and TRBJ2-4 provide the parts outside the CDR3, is DTGVSQNPRHKITKRGQNVTFRCDPISEHNRLYWYRQTLGQGPEFLTYFQNEAQLEKSRLLSDRFSAERPKGSFSTLEIQRTEQGDSAMYLCASSRWDRGIAKNIQYFGAGTRLSVL.

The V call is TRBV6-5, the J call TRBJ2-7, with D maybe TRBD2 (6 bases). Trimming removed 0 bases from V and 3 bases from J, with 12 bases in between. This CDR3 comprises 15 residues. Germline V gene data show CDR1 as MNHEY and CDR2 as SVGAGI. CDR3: CASSYSISGNYEQYF. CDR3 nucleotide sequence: TGTGCCAGCAGTTACTCGATTAGCGGAAACTACGAGCAGTACTTC.

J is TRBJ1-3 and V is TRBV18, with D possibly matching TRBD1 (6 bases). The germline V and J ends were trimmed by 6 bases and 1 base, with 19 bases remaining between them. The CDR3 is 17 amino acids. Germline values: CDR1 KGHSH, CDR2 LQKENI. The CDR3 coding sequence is TGTGCCAGCTCTTCGGGGGGCCCGTATCTTTCTGGAAACACCATATATTTT. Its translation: CASSSGGPYLSGNTIYF.

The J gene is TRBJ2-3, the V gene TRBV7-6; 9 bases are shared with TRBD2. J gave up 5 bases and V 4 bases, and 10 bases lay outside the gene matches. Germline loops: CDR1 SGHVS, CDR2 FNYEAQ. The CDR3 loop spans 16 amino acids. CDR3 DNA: TGTGCCAGCAGCTCGCAGGGACTAGCTGCCGTAGATACGCAGTATTTT. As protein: CASSSQGLAAVDTQYF.

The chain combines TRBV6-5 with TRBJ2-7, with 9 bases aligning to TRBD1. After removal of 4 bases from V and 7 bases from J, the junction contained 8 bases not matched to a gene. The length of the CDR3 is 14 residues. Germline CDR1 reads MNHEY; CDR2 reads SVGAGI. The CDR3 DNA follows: TGTGCCAGCAGTTTCGGACAGGGGCCAGGGGAGCAGTACTTC. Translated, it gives CASSFGQGPGEQYF.